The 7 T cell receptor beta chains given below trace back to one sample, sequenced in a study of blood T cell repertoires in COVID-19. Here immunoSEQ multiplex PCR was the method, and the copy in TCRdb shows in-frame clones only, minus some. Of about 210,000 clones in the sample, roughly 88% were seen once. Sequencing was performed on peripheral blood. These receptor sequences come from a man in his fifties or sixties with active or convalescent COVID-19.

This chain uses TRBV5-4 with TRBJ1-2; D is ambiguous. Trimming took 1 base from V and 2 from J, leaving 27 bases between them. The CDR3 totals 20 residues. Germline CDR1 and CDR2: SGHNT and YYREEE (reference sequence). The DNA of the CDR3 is TGTGCCAGCAGCTTGTTGGCGGGATTTGGTGGGCTGAAAAAAAACTATGGCTACACCTTC. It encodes CASSLLAGFGGLKKNYGYTF.

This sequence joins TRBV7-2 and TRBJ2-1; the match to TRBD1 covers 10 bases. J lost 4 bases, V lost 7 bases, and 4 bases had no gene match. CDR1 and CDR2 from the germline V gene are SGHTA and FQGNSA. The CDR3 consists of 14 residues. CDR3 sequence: CASTGQGGYNEQFF. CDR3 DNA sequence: TGTGCCAGCACCGGACAGGGGGGTTACAATGAGCAGTTCTTC.

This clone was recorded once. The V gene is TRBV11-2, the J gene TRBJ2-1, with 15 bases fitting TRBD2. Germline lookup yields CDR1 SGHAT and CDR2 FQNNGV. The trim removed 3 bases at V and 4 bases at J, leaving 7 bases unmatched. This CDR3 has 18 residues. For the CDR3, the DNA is TGTGCCAGCAGCTTCGGGACTAGCGGGGGGCCGATTTACAATGAGCAGTTCTTC. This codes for CASSFGTSGGPIYNEQFF.

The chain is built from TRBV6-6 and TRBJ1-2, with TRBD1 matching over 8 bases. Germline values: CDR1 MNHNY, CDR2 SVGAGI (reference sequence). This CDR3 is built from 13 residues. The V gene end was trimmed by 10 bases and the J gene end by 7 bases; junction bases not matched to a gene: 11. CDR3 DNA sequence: TGTGCCACCGCCGCAGGGGGCTATGGTGGCTACACCTTC. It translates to CATAAGGYGGYTF.

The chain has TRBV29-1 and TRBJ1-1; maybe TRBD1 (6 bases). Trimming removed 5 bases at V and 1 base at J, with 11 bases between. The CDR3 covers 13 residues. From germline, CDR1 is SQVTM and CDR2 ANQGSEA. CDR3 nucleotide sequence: TGCAGCGTTCCCGGACAGAGGAACACTGAAGCTTTCTTT. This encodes CSVPGQRNTEAFF.

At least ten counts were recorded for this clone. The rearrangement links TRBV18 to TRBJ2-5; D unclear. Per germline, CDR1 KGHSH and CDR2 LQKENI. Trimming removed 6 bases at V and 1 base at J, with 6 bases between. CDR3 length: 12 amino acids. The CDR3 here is CASSRLQETQYF. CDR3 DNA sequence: TGTGCCAGCTCGCGCCTCCAAGAGACCCAGTACTTC.

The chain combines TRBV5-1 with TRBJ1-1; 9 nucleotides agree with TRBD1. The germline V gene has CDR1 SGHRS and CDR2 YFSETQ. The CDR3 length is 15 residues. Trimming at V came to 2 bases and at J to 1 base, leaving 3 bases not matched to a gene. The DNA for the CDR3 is TGCGCCAGCAGCTTAAAGGACAGGGGGAACACTGAAGCTTTCTTT. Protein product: CASSLKDRGNTEAFF. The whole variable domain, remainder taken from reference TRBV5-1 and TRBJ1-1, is KAGVTQTPRYLIKTRGQQVTLSCSPISGHRSVSWYQQTPGQGLQFLFEYFSETQRNKGNFPGRFSGRQFSNSRSEMNVSTLELGDSALYLCASSLKDRGNTEAFFGQGTRLTVV.